This T cell receptor beta chain was sequenced during a study of control samples from healthy donors and cancer patients. Clones were read by immunoSEQ multiplex PCR, and TCRdb kept only the in-frame ones, dropping some. The sample includes about 410,000 clones, around nine tenths seen only once; the top ten take 5% to 8%. Germline V gene lookup returns CDR1 SGHTA and CDR2 FQGTGA. After removal of 4 bases from V and 8 bases from J, the junction contained 7 bases not matched to a gene. The CDR3 has 15 amino acids. The sequence was obtained from a man aged 35-49 years with head and neck cancer. The specimen sequenced was PBMCs. V gene TRBV7-3 combines with J gene TRBJ2-1, with TRBD2 identical over 11 bases. Here the CDR3 DNA reads TGTGCCAGCAGCTCCCGTAGCGGGAGGGCCCATGAGCAGTTCTTC. Amino acids: CASSSRSGRAHEQFF. The variable domain in full, with the rest retrieved from reference TRBV7-3 and TRBJ2-1, is GAGVSQTPSNKVTEKGKYVELRCDPISGHTALYWYRQSLGQGPEFLIYFQGTGAADDSGLPNDRFFAVRPEGSVSTLKIQRTERGDSAVYLCASSSRSGRAHEQFFGPGTRLTVL.